A single sample gave rise to the 28 T cell receptor beta chains below, sequenced in a study of graft-versus-host responses after intestinal transplantation. Clones were sequenced by immunoSEQ multiplex PCR, and TCRdb holds only the in-frame ones, with some missing. This sample has 20,000 or so clones, with around nine tenths found just once. The source was bone marrow, collected approximately 120 days after transplant. The receptors originated from a human patient who received an intestinal transplant, so some T cells may come from the graft donor.

This clone came up once. The chain uses TRBV6-5 and TRBJ1-5; possibly TRBD1 for D (5 bases). The germline V and J ends were trimmed by 0 bases and 7 bases, with 10 bases remaining between them. Per germline, CDR1 MNHEY and CDR2 SVGAGI. The CDR3 runs 14 residues. CDR3 residues: CASSYSGGVQPQHF. The CDR3 DNA reads as TGTGCCAGCAGTTACTCTGGGGGGGTACAGCCCCAGCATTTT.

The chain recombines TRBV28 with TRBJ2-1, with no clear D. The V gene's germline CDR1 is MDHEN and CDR2 SYDVKM. V was shortened by 6 bases and J by 8 bases, with 17 bases between the two germline ends. The CDR3 spans 14 residues. CDR3 bases: TGTGCCAGCAGCCTAGGCCGCCAAAAGGATGAGCAGTTCTTC. Its translation is CASSLGRQKDEQFF.

The chain carries TRBV10-2 and TRBJ2-7, with TRBD2 identical over 12 bases. J lost 2 bases, V lost 10 bases, and 6 bases had no gene match. There are 14 residues in the CDR3. Germline assignment: CDR1 WSHSY and CDR2 SAAADI. This CDR3 is CATFGLAGPYEQYF. The CDR3 DNA reads as TGCGCCACCTTTGGACTAGCGGGGCCCTACGAGCAGTACTTC.

The chain combines TRBV6-5 with TRBJ1-5; D gene uncertain. The CDR3 totals 15 residues. Looked up from germline, CDR1 is MNHEY and CDR2 is SVGAGI. V lost 2 bases, J lost 5 bases, and 13 bases lay in between. CDR3 in DNA: TGTGCCAGCAGTTACACCCATTCCCCGTATCAGCCCCAGCATTTT. Encoded protein: CASSYTHSPYQPQHF.

The chain has TRBV28 and TRBJ1-2, with D possibly being TRBD1 (5 bases). V dropped 10 bases and J dropped 5 bases, with 14 bases sitting between them. This CDR3 is 12 amino acids long. Germline assignment: CDR1 MDHEN and CDR2 SYDVKM. CDR3 bases: TGTGCCACCGTGCAGGGTGGATATGGCTACACCTTC. This codes for CATVQGGYGYTF.

The genes are TRBV5-4 and TRBJ2-1; D may be TRBD2 (5 bases). Trimming pared 4 bases from V and 4 bases from J, leaving 15 bases between. Germline V gene lookup returns CDR1 SGHNT and CDR2 YYREEE (reference sequence). The CDR3 totals 15 residues. This chain's CDR3 is CASSPWGVGYNEQFF. In nucleotides, the CDR3 is TGTGCCAGCAGCCCGTGGGGAGTGGGGTACAATGAGCAGTTCTTC. The whole variable domain, filled in from reference TRBV5-4 and TRBJ2-1, reads ETGVTQSPTHLIKTRGQQVTLRCSSQSGHNTVSWYQQALGQGPQFIFQYYREEENGRGNFPPRFSGLQFPNYSSELNVNALELDDSALYLCASSPWGVGYNEQFFGPGTRLTVL.

This clone is categorized as medium-sized (0.01 to 0.1%). V and J are TRBV19 and TRBJ1-5; D remains ambiguous. Trimming removed 5 bases at V and 3 bases at J, with 14 bases between. CDR3 size: 15 residues. Germline V lookup: CDR1 LNHDA, CDR2 SQIVND (reference sequence). The CDR3 loop is CASSASGAPNQPQHF. The CDR3 DNA sequence: TGTGCCAGTAGTGCGTCGGGAGCGCCCAATCAGCCCCAGCATTTT.

The chain links TRBV20-1 to TRBJ2-7, with D unclear. CDR1 is DFQATT, CDR2 SNEGSKA, per germline (reference sequence). This CDR3 has 11 amino acids. V was shortened by 5 bases and J by 7 bases, with 12 bases between the two germline ends. This CDR3 is CSAWKIGEQYF. In nucleotides, the CDR3 is TGCAGTGCTTGGAAAATCGGGGAGCAGTACTTC.

The V gene is TRBV27, the J gene TRBJ2-7, with TRBD1 as a possible D gene (6 bases). V gave up 8 bases and J gave up 0 bases, with 20 bases separating them. The CDR3 length is 16 residues. Germline values: CDR1 MNHEY, CDR2 SMNVEV (reference sequence). The CDR3 sequence: CASFPADRGNSYEQYF. The CDR3 DNA reads TGTGCCAGCTTCCCTGCGGACAGAGGCAACTCCTACGAGCAGTACTTC.

The chain has TRBV11-2 and TRBJ1-3, with no clear D. Between the trimmed V and J ends, which lost 5 bases and 1 base, there was a span of 6 bases. Germline CDR1 SGHAT, CDR2 FQNNGV. CDR3 length: 13 residues. This chain's CDR3 is CASSHPSGNTIYF. The CDR3 bases are TGTGCCAGCAGCCATCCGTCTGGAAACACCATATATTTT.

The chain links TRBV6-5 to TRBJ2-7; D perhaps matches TRBD1 (7 bases). Trimming pared 2 bases from V and 5 bases from J, leaving 13 bases between. Looked up from germline, CDR1 is MNHEY and CDR2 is SVGAGI. The CDR3 runs 14 residues. CDR3 region: CASSYQGEVNEQYF. The CDR3 DNA reads TGTGCCAGCAGTTACCAGGGGGAGGTAAACGAGCAGTACTTC.

This chain links TRBV5-1 with TRBJ1-2, with D unclear. The germline V gene has CDR1 SGHRS and CDR2 YFSETQ. CDR3 size: 12 residues. The ends were cut back, 4 bases at V and 0 bases at J, with 4 bases in the middle. The CDR3 loop reads CASSDTNYGYTF. CDR3 in DNA: TGCGCCAGCAGCGACACTAACTATGGCTACACCTTC.

The CDR3 reads CASSPTGGQPIYEQYF. CDR3 nucleotides: TGTGCCAGCAGCCCTACAGGGGGACAGCCGATTTACGAGCAGTACTTC. The chain carries TRBV14 and TRBJ2-7; 8 nucleotides match TRBD1. The junction had 12 bases not matched to a gene; V was cut back by 4 bases and J by 4 bases. Per the germline V gene, CDR1 is SGHDN and CDR2 is FVKESK. This CDR3 region has 16 residues.

The rearrangement joins TRBV4-1 to TRBJ2-1; D is uncertain. V gave up 0 bases and J gave up 6 bases, with 6 bases separating them. Germline CDR1 and CDR2: MGHRA and YSYEKL. The CDR3 loop spans 13 amino acids. The CDR3 DNA sequence: TGCGCCAGCAGCCAAGAACCACCCAATGAGCAGTTCTTC. It is translated as CASSQEPPNEQFF.

The chain joins TRBV6-1 to TRBJ2-6; weak D call: TRBD1 (5 bases). CDR1 is MNHNS, CDR2 SASEGT, per germline. This CDR3 region has 22 residues. Deletions cut 2 bases from V and 0 bases from J, with 26 bases between. CDR3 amino acids: CASSEYFLVGARSFSGANVLTF. CDR3 coding DNA: TGTGCCAGCAGTGAATACTTTCTCGTTGGGGCGCGCTCCTTCTCTGGGGCCAACGTCCTGACTTTC.

The V gene is TRBV7-8, the J gene TRBJ2-4; possibly TRBD1 for D (5 bases). CDR1 SGHVS and CDR2 FQNEAQ come from the germline V gene. V was clipped by 2 bases and J by 0 bases, with 8 bases between them. CDR3 length: 15 amino acids. The CDR3 region is CASSLKGLAKNIQYF. CDR3 nucleotide sequence: TGTGCCAGCAGCTTAAAGGGGTTAGCCAAAAACATTCAGTACTTC.

This clone was detected once. This chain connects TRBV28 to TRBJ2-7; 7 bases are shared with TRBD1. This CDR3 is 16 amino acids long. Germline-derived CDR1 and CDR2 are MDHEN and SYDVKM. V lost 8 bases, J lost 3 bases, and 16 bases stayed unmatched. The CDR3 nucleotides are TGTGCCAGCTCGACAGGGAATGTTCAATTTGACTACGAGCAGTACTTC. Translating it yields CASSTGNVQFDYEQYF.

This clone was picked up a small number of times. One junction end does not reproduce the germline sequence, and a read error may be involved. This chain links TRBV7-2 with TRBJ2-7, with no clear D. The CDR3 covers 11 residues. Germline loops: CDR1 SGHTA, CDR2 FQGNSA. CDR3 in DNA: TGTGCCAGCAGCACGATCTACGGGCAGTACTTC. Its translation: CASSTIYGQYF.

The chain joins TRBV10-3 to TRBJ1-2; no definite D call. Germline assignment: CDR1 ENHRY and CDR2 SYGVKD. V dropped 7 bases and J dropped 4 bases, with 13 bases sitting between them. There are 13 residues in the CDR3. Here the CDR3 reads CAIKAEDSYGYTF. DNA for the CDR3: TGTGCCATCAAGGCGGAGGATAGCTATGGCTACACCTTC.

The genes are TRBV13 and TRBJ2-1; TRBD1 agrees at 8 bases. V trimming: 4 bases; J trimming: 4 bases; junction bases outside the gene matches: 9. CDR3 length: 16 residues. Germline V CDR1 and CDR2: PRHDT, FYEKMQ (reference sequence). DNA for the CDR3: TGTGCCAGCAGCTCCGCGGTGACAGGGGAGTACAATGAGCAGTTCTTC. This gives the protein CASSSAVTGEYNEQFF.

V is TRBV5-8 and J is TRBJ2-7; 9 bases are shared with TRBD2. The CDR3 covers 13 residues. From germline, CDR1 is SGHTS and CDR2 YDEGEE. After removal of 4 bases from V and 13 bases from J, the junction contained 12 bases not matched to a gene. CDR3: CASSPWSTSGVYF. CDR3 bases: TGTGCCAGCAGCCCGTGGTCGACTAGCGGAGTTTACTTC.

The rearrangement links TRBV5-1 to TRBJ2-5; D unresolved. Germline V gene data show CDR1 as SGHRS and CDR2 as YFSETQ. V lost 0 bases and J lost 4, with 7 bases in between. This CDR3 comprises 13 residues. DNA of the CDR3: TGCGCCAGCAGCTTGGGACCGTCAGAGACCCAGTACTTC. Translation: CASSLGPSETQYF.

On this clone itself: The sample holds other DNA sequences that translate to the same CDR3. The rearrangement uses TRBV9 and TRBJ2-1; 7 bases line up with TRBD2. Trimming took 0 bases from V and 4 from J; bases not matched to a gene: 4. Germline CDR1 SGDLS, CDR2 YYNGEE. CDR3 length: 15 residues. CDR3 sequence (DNA): TGTGCCAGCAGCGTAGGGCTAGCGGAATACAATGAGCAGTTCTTC. Encoded protein: CASSVGLAEYNEQFF.

This chain connects TRBV15 to TRBJ1-4; 10 bases match TRBD1. The CDR3 runs to 15 residues. From germline, CDR1 is LNHNV and CDR2 YYDKDF (reference sequence). With V trimmed by 3 bases and J by 8 bases, 6 bases remained unmatched. DNA of the CDR3: TGTGCCACCAGCAGTCCGAGACAGGGGGCGGAAAAACTGTTTTTT. The encoded protein is CATSSPRQGAEKLFF.

As concerns this clone: This same CDR3 is encoded by further DNA sequences in the sample. The chain recombines TRBV5-8 with TRBJ2-3; 9 bases agree with TRBD2. The V gene's germline CDR1 is SGHTS and CDR2 YDEGEE. This CDR3 is built from 17 residues. Trimming removed 4 bases from V and 5 bases from J; junction bases left unmatched: 14. The CDR3 protein is CASSLYPLAGMEDTQYF. CDR3 sequence (DNA): TGTGCCAGCAGCCTGTACCCTCTAGCGGGAATGGAAGATACGCAGTATTTT.

The chain recombines TRBV10-2 with TRBJ1-2; a possible D gene is TRBD1 (5 bases). This CDR3 region has 15 residues. Germline V gives CDR1 WSHSY, CDR2 SAAADI. The germline V and J ends were trimmed by 7 bases and 6 bases, with 21 bases remaining between them. The CDR3 nucleotides are TGCGCCAGCACCGAGACCAGGACTTCACAGGATGGCTACACCTTC. This encodes CASTETRTSQDGYTF.

Only one count was recorded for this clone. The rearrangement uses TRBV7-9 and TRBJ2-1; D not resolved. This CDR3 has 11 residues. Per the germline V gene, CDR1 is SEHNR and CDR2 is FQNEAQ (reference sequence). V lost 3 bases, J lost 10 bases, and 7 bases lay in between. The CDR3 here is CASSFLGEQFF. Here the CDR3 DNA reads TGTGCCAGCAGCTTTTTAGGGGAGCAGTTCTTC.

A single count supports this clone. The DNA of the CDR3 is TGTGCCAGCAGCCCGGGGCTGAATTACGAGCAGTACTTC. Its protein is CASSPGLNYEQYF. This chain joins TRBV28 and TRBJ2-7; TRBD1 or TRBD2 may be the D gene (5 bases each). The germline gives CDR1 MDHEN, CDR2 SYDVKM. Trimming took off 6 bases at V and 4 bases at J, with 13 bases between the two ends. The CDR3 is 13 amino acids.